This record concerns one TCR beta chain sequence. Its antigen is unidentified. This specimen belongs to a study of blood T cells in healthy people across ages. Study conclusions and caveats: PBMCs left unsorted prevented a conclusive naive versus antigen-experienced comparison.

Samples had at least 6.5 million PBMCs isolated from them. Next came a second PCR, run for 7 to 11 cycles, which used a sample-barcoded 5' primer along with a J-beta primer mix. No fewer than 3 million CDR3-containing paired-end reads came from each sample. TCRdb processed the 5' RACE reads anew with MiXCR; each CDR3 protein has one entry. The table lists 1.5 million to 1.8 million distinct CDR3 sequences, around 40% of them singletons. This CDR3 contains 16 residues. The ends were cut back, 1 base at V and 6 bases at J, with 19 bases in the middle. Looked up from germline, CDR1 is MGHDK and CDR2 is SYGVNS.

The chain carries TRBV25-1 and TRBJ2-7, with a possible D match to TRBD1 (6 bases). Source material: blood. The receptor was isolated from a woman younger than 30 in good health. CDR3 sequence (DNA): TGTGCCAGCAGTGAATCACTGGTACAGGGAAGGAGCGAGCAGTACTTC. Protein sequence: CASSESLVQGRSEQYF.